This TCR beta chain is drawn from a study of post-analysis software for immune sequencing data. Findings and caveats of the study: TRBV5-6, TRBV5-1 and TRBV20-1 belonged to a set of about five TRBV segments that were more frequent in patients than controls.

The CDR3 runs 14 residues. With 3 bases removed from V and 4 bases from J, the gap between germline ends came to 12 bases. CDR1 is LNHNV, CDR2 YYDKDF, per germline (reference sequence). Unique molecular identifiers were carried by the TCR beta cDNA libraries. Each CDR3 protein is one row after TCRdb ran MiXCR on the PCR reads. The sample lists hundreds of thousands of distinct CDR3 sequences, roughly 35% occurring once. About this clonotype itself: Its cognate antigen is unknown.

The chain carries TRBV15 and TRBJ1-2; a possible D gene is TRBD1 (5 bases). The TCR originated in a girl aged 5-17 years with multiple sclerosis. The sequenced sample was blood. Here the CDR3 DNA reads TGTGCCACCAGCAGCCACGACAGTATCTATGGCTACACCTTC. Translated, it gives CATSSHDSIYGYTF.